Here is one T cell receptor beta chain with its context. This clonotype was detected many times. Its binding antigen is unknown. No clone much larger than this one lies a single base away; base qualities are absent. The germline V gene (reference sequence) sets CDR1 to SEHNR and CDR2 to FQNEAQ. The CDR3, cysteine through phenylalanine, is 18 amino acids long. Only the CDR3 DNA stays, 54 bases, in frame from base 1. V and J are trimmed by 5 bases and 2 bases, and the gene matches miss 17 bases of the junction. A patient counted as having stable Graves' hyperthyroidism if no progression to ophthalmopathy occurred over 18 months of follow-up. The hyperthyroidism patients were between 18 and 65 years old and newly diagnosed, with a disease duration of less than 2 months. The study excluded patients with uncontrolled infections, other autoimmune diseases, pregnancy or lactation. Diagnoses were established on the basis of clinical symptoms, serum thyroxine and TRAb, thyroid ultrasound, and orbital computed tomography. PBMCs were isolated from about 9.1 ml of fresh peripheral blood by Ficoll-Paque density gradient centrifugation. Trizol reagent was used to extract total RNA, and RNA quality was then checked on an Agilent 2100 Bioanalyzer.

The TCR beta CDR3 regions were amplified from the RNA transcripts. For the first round of RT-PCR on the TCR CDR3, the HTBI primer set was used together with the Qiagen OneStep RT-PCR kit. A second multiplex PCR round built the libraries, followed by size selection and purification. Libraries were sequenced paired-end with 100 bp reads on an Illumina HiSeq2000. Processing in the source paper ran as follows. SOAPnuke was used to process the raw data, with reads discarded if the reads contained adapters or uncalled bases, had a mean Phred below 15, or lacked an exact constant-primer or identifier match. High-quality paired reads were merged using COPE v1.2.5, and each unique nucleotide sequence was defined as a clonotype. Clonotypes were aligned to IMGT TRBV, TRBD and TRBJ reference segments using MiTCR v1.1. The analysis was restricted to V-J combinations with a frequency above 0.0001, which together covered 99% to 99.2% of the repertoires. The TCS score was defined as F50 (clonal expansion) divided by E x V (chaos), with BLOSUM62-based TCRdist calculated between CDR3 peptides within each V-J. Welch's t-statistics and random forest reduced around 550 V-J features to under 15, which were used in a naive Bayes classifier (R e1071). The public reads were quality trimmed at Q25 with fastp and then assembled into clones with MiXCR by TCRdb, keeping productive beta chains. Duplicate CDR3 protein sequences are folded into a single record with the most common DNA and genes. The V and J calls shown here were made by TCRdb, not taken from the authors' results. The sample yields about 290,000 distinct CDR3 sequences; 12% to 15% were counted once. The ten most abundant clones make up around 8% of the sample.

This entry is derived from a study of T cells in Graves' hyperthyroidism and ophthalmopathy (dated by TCRdb to the late 2010s). In the study overall: Peripheral blood samples were taken at initial diagnosis, before any treatment was given. Thyroid tissue and blood T-cell repertoires from several Graves' hyperthyroidism patients were also compared in the study. TCR Vbeta CDR3 sequencing of approximately 140 peripheral blood samples (over 40 ophthalmopathy, over 70 hyperthyroidism and around 17 progressor patients) is reported in the paper. Whether ophthalmopathy could be predicted prospectively was tested in an independent validation cohort made up of roughly 19 hyperthyroidism patients plus 17 patients who later progressed to ophthalmopathy. The 100 or so discovery patients were divided at random into training and test sets in a 7:3 ratio. After sampling, hyperthyroidism patients received methimazole starting at 30 mg daily, and ophthalmopathy patients received high-dose intravenous methylprednisolone. A discovery cohort of about a hundred patients, about 43 with Graves' ophthalmopathy and under 60 with stable Graves' hyperthyroidism, was used to find distinguishing TCR V-J signatures. Overall study results and their limits: Blood samples also contained most of the expanded thyroid clonotypes (frequency above 0.001), which suggests that blood repertoires may reflect thyroid immune responses. In cross-validation, a model built on a 13 V-J signature told ophthalmopathy apart from stable hyperthyroidism with 85% to 90% sensitivity and around 84% specificity, and in testing the same model reached 80%/75%. Sample size was not statistically predetermined, and blinding of investigators to group allocation was not performed. During validation, the model predicted progression to ophthalmopathy a median of approximately 6.5 months ahead of onset, with just under 71% sensitivity and around 73% specificity.

The rearranged segments are TRBV7-9 and TRBJ2-7; TRBD1 fits 8 bases in the junction. The sample taken for sequencing was blood. The clonotype comes from a woman in her thirties or forties with Graves' hyperthyroidism. The CDR3 corresponds to CASSRHKSRDRPPYEQYF. The nucleotide sequence reads TGTGCCAGCAGCCGCCACAAGAGCCGGGACAGGCCCCCCTACGAGCAGTACTTC.